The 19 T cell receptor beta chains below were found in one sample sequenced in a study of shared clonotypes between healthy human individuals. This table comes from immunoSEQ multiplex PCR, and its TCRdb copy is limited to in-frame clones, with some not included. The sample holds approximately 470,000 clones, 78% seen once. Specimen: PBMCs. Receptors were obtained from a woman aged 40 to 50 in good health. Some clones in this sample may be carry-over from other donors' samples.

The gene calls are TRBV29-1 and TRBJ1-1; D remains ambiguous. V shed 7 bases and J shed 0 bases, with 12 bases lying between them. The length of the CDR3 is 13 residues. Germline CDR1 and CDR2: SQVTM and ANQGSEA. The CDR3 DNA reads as TGCAGCGCTACACAGCAAATGAACACTGAAGCTTTCTTT. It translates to CSATQQMNTEAFF.

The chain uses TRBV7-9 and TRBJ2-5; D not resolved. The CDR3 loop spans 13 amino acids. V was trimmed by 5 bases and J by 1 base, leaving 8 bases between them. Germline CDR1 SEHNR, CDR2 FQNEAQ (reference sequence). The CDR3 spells CASSLDIQETQYF. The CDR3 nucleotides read TGTGCCAGCAGCCTCGACATCCAAGAGACCCAGTACTTC.

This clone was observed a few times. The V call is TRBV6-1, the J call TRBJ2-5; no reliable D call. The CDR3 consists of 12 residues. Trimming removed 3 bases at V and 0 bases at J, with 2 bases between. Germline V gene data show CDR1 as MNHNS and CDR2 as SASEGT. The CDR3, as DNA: TGTGCCAGCAGTGAGGACCAAGAGACCCAGTACTTC. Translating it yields CASSEDQETQYF.

This chain's CDR3 is CASSLAVAGIYEQYF. In DNA form, the CDR3 reads TGTGCCAGCAGCTTAGCCGTAGCGGGGATCTACGAGCAGTACTTC. The chain links TRBV11-1 to TRBJ2-7; 8 nucleotides align to TRBD2. J was trimmed by 3 bases and V by 0 bases; bases with no gene match: 4. The CDR3 runs 15 residues. Germline V gene lookup returns CDR1 SGHAT and CDR2 FQDESV (reference sequence). The full variable domain, completed using reference TRBV11-1 and TRBJ2-7, is EAEVAQSPRYKITEKSQAVAFWCDPISGHATLYWYRQILGQGPELLVQFQDESVVDDSQLPKDRFSAERLKGVDSTLKIQPAELGDSAMYLCASSLAVAGIYEQYFGPGTRLTVT.

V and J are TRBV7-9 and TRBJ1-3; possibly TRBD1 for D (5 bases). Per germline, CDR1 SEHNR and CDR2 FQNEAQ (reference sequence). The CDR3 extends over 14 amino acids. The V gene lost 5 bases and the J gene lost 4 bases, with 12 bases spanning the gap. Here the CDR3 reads CASSTTVTGNTIYF. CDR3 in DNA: TGTGCCAGCAGCACGACAGTTACCGGAAACACCATATATTTT.

In DNA form, the CDR3 reads TGTGCCAGCAGTGGGGGGACAGGTTATAATTCACCCCTCCACTTT. Protein: CASSGGTGYNSPLHF. This chain uses TRBV28 with TRBJ1-6; 8 bases match TRBD1. This CDR3 spans 15 amino acids. Germline trimming cut 5 bases from V and 4 bases from J; bases unmatched to any gene: 4. CDR1 and CDR2 from the germline V gene are MDHEN and SYDVKM.

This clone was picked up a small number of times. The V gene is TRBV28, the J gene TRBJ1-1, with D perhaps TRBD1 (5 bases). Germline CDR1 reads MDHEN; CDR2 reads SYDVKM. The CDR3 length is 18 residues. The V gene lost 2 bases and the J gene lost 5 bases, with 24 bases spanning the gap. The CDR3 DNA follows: TGTGCCAGCAGTTTAGCTCCTCAGTTGCAGGGAAGGTTGACTGAAGCTTTCTTT. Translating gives CASSLAPQLQGRLTEAFF.

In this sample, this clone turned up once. The CDR3: CASSSGGADGGGTIYF. CDR3 in DNA: TGTGCCAGCAGTTCGGGGGGGGCAGACGGTGGCGGCACCATATATTTT. V and J are TRBV6-5 and TRBJ1-3; D may be TRBD1 (6 bases). The CDR3 has 16 amino acids. The ends were cut back, 4 bases at V and 9 bases at J, with 22 bases in the middle. Germline loops: CDR1 MNHEY, CDR2 SVGAGI.

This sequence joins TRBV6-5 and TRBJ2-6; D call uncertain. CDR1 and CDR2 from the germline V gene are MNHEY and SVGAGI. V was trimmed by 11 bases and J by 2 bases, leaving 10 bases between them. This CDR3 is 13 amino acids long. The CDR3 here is CAAKGTGANVLTF. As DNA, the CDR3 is TGTGCCGCGAAGGGTACTGGGGCCAACGTCCTGACTTTC.

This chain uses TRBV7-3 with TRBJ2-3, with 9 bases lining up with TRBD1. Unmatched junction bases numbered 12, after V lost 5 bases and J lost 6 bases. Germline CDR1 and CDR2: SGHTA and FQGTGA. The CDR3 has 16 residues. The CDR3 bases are TGTGCCAGCAGCCCTAGGGGAGGACAGGGGATTGATACGCAGTATTTT. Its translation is CASSPRGGQGIDTQYF.

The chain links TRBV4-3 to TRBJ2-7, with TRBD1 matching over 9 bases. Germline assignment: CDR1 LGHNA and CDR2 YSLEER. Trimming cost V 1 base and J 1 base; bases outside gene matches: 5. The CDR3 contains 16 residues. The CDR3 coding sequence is TGCGCCAGCAGCCAAGGACAGGGGGTAGTATCCTACGAGCAGTACTTC. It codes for CASSQGQGVVSYEQYF.

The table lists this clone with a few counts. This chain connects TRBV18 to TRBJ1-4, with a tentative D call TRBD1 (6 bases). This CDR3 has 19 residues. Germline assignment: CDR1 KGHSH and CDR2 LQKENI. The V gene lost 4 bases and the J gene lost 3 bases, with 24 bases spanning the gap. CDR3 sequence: CASSLTLTVQGIANEKLFF. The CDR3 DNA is TGTGCCAGCTCACTAACCTTGACAGTCCAGGGGATCGCTAATGAAAAACTGTTTTTT.

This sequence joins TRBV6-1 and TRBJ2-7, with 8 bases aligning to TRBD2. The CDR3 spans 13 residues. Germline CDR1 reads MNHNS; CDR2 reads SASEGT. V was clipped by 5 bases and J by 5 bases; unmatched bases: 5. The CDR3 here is CASSSSGRDEQYF. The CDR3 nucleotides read TGTGCCAGCAGTTCAAGCGGGAGAGACGAGCAGTACTTC.

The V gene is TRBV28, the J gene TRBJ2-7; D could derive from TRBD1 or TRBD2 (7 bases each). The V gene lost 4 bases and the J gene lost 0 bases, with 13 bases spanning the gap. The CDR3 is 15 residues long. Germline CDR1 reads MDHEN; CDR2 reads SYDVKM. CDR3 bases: TGTGCCAGCAGTTCCGTCAGGGGGGGCTCCTACGAGCAGTACTTC. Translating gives CASSSVRGGSYEQYF.

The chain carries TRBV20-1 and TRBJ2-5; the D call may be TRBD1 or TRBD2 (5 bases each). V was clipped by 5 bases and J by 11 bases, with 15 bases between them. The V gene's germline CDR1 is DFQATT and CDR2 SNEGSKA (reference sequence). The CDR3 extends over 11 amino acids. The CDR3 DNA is TGCAGTGCTGGGGGTCCCCTGGAGCAGTACTTC. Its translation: CSAGGPLEQYF.

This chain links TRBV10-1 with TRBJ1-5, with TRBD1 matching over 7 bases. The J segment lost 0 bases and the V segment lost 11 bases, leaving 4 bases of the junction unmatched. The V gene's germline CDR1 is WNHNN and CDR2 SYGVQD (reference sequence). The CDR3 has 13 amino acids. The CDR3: CAGGQNSNQPQHF. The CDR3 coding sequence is TGCGCCGGGGGACAGAATAGCAATCAGCCCCAGCATTTT.

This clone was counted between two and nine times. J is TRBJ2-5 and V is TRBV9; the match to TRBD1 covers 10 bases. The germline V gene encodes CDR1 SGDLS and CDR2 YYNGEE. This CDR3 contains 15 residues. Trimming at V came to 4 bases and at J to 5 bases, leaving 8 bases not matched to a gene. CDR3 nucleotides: TGTGCCAGCAGCCCTAGGGACAGGGGTGGGGAGACCCAGTACTTC. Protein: CASSPRDRGGETQYF.

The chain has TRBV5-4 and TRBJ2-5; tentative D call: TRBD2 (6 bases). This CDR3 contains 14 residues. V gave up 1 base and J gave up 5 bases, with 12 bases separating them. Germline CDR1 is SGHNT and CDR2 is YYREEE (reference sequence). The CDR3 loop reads CASSLPRDLETQYF. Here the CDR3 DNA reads TGTGCCAGCAGCTTGCCGCGGGATTTGGAGACCCAGTACTTC.

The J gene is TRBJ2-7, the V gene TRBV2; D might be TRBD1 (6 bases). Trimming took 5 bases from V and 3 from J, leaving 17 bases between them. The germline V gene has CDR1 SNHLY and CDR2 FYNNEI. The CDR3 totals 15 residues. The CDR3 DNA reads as TGTGCCAGCAGTCTGAGGGACACCGCGAGCTACGAGCAGTACTTC. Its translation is CASSLRDTASYEQYF.